The source of this TCR beta chain is a study of cytomegalovirus exposure and HLA in healthy donors. Study-level findings and limits: The study labeled 150 or so TCR beta chains cytomegalovirus-associated. The study found most TCR sequences rare, yet found some public TCRs in many donors.

Repertoires were generated with immunoSEQ multiplex PCR, while TCRdb's copy carries only in-frame clones and drops some. The data contain some 170,000 clones, around nine tenths of them singletons. On this clone: Its antigen is unknown.

The CDR3 contains 12 residues. Germline assignment: CDR1 MNHNY and CDR2 SVGAGI (reference sequence). V lost 5 bases and J lost 6; bases outside the gene matches: 1. The donors formed part of the approximately 130-subject validation cohort, distinct from the approximately 670-subject first cohort. This clonotype originated in a woman aged 30 to 39 in good health and CMV-seronegative. Sequenced material: PBMCs. The J gene is TRBJ1-1, the V gene TRBV6-6, with TRBD1 identical over 9 bases. CDR3 coding DNA: TGTGCCAGCAGTACAGGGGGCCCTGAAGCTTTCTTT. The encoded protein is CASSTGGPEAFF.